Given below is one T cell receptor beta chain in context. This sample was taken from a study of shared clonotypes between healthy human individuals. The CDR3 consists of 13 residues. The V and J ends lost 1 base and 3 bases respectively, with 6 bases between them. Germline V CDR1 and CDR2: MGHRA, YSYEKL. The study ran the assay at deep level. Sequencing used immunoSEQ multiplex PCR; TCRdb keeps in-frame clones, though not all of them. The data show about 480,000 clones, 60% to 80% seen once. The donors were all Caucasian adults (living in Nashville, Tennessee). The rearrangement links TRBV4-1 to TRBJ1-2; D is ambiguous. The source is a middle-aged woman in good health. Some clones in this sample may be carry-over from other donors' samples. Material for sequencing was PBMCs. As DNA, the CDR3 is TGCGCCAGCAGCCAAGGGCAGGACTATGGCTACACCTTC. This encodes CASSQGQDYGYTF.